Listed here are 25 T cell receptor beta chains from one sample, sequenced in a study of T cell responses to AZD1222 COVID-19 vaccine. The data were produced by immunoSEQ multiplex PCR, yet TCRdb's version contains in-frame clones alone and is incomplete. This table holds over 150,000 clones, 85% to 95% found once. Material: peripheral blood, obtained 28 days after the second dose of the MenACWY control vaccine. The receptors were gathered from an adult who received the MenACWY meningococcal vaccine as a control.

The rearrangement links TRBV6-2 or TRBV6-3 to TRBJ2-3; either TRBD1 or TRBD2 may fit D (5 bases each). The CDR3 spans 16 residues. The ends were cut back, 6 bases at V and 0 bases at J, with 16 bases in the middle. Germline-derived CDR1 and CDR2 are MNHEY and SVGEGT. The CDR3 nucleotides are TGTGCCAGCAGCCTTACTGGGGGAAGGAGCACAGATACGCAGTATTTT. Amino acid sequence: CASSLTGGRSTDTQYF.

The chain is built from TRBV6-4 and TRBJ2-3; 8 positions agree with TRBD2. V gave up 3 bases and J gave up 5 bases; unmatched junction bases: 7. Looked up from germline, CDR1 is MRHNA and CDR2 is SNTAGT. This CDR3 has 15 amino acids. This CDR3 reads CASSEGGGSRDTQYF. The CDR3 coding sequence is TGTGCCAGCAGTGAAGGCGGGGGGAGCCGAGATACGCAGTATTTT.

For the CDR3, the DNA is TGTGCCAGCAGTTCTCTAGCGGGACCAACAGATACGCAGTATTTT. It translates to CASSSLAGPTDTQYF. The V gene is TRBV28, the J gene TRBJ2-3, with 9 positions matching TRBD2. V gave up 4 bases and J gave up 3 bases; unmatched junction bases: 5. CDR1 and CDR2 from the germline V gene are MDHEN and SYDVKM. The CDR3 is 15 amino acids.

CDR3 coding DNA: TGTGCCAGCAGCGCCACAGGCCTCCCTACCGGGGAGCTGTTTTTT. It codes for CASSATGLPTGELFF. This chain connects TRBV25-1 to TRBJ2-2; tentatively, D is TRBD1 (5 bases). CDR1 and CDR2 from the germline V gene are MGHDK and SYGVNS. The CDR3 runs to 15 residues. Trimming cost V 6 bases and J 5 bases, with 16 bases left between them.

The chain has TRBV20-1 and TRBJ1-3; unclear D gene. V lost 3 bases to trimming and J lost 2 bases, with 11 bases between them. Germline-derived CDR1 and CDR2 are DFQATT and SNEGSKA (reference sequence). The CDR3 sequence is 14 residues long. In DNA form, the CDR3 reads TGCAGTGCTAGTCGCCTTGCCCCTGGAAACACCATATATTTT. Its protein product is CSASRLAPGNTIYF.

Concerning this clone: Different DNA sequences within this sample yield the same CDR3. CDR3: CASSDGGRYGYTF. CDR3 DNA: TGTGCCAGCAGTGATGGAGGTCGTTATGGCTACACCTTC. V gene TRBV6-1 combines with J gene TRBJ1-2, with unresolved D. Trimming removed 3 bases from V and 5 bases from J, with 10 bases in between. The CDR3 spans 13 residues. Germline values: CDR1 MNHNS, CDR2 SASEGT.

This chain links TRBV7-9 with TRBJ2-6; no definite D call. Trimming took off 4 bases at V and 0 bases at J, with 4 bases between the two ends. CDR1 SEHNR and CDR2 FQNEAQ come from the germline V gene (reference sequence). This CDR3 spans 14 amino acids. The CDR3 protein is CASSYYSGANVLTF. The DNA of the CDR3 is TGTGCCAGCAGCTATTACTCTGGGGCCAACGTCCTGACTTTC.

This sequence joins TRBV28 and TRBJ1-1; D is unresolved. CDR1 MDHEN and CDR2 SYDVKM come from the germline V gene. The CDR3 length is 11 residues. Trimming cost V 7 bases and J 0 bases, with 3 bases left between them. CDR3 loop: CASIVNTEAFF. The CDR3 DNA reads as TGTGCCAGCATAGTGAACACTGAAGCTTTCTTT.

The gene calls are TRBV7-9 and TRBJ1-5, with D tentatively TRBD1 (6 bases). Germline CDR1 and CDR2: SEHNR and FQNEAQ (reference sequence). V lost 0 bases to trimming and J lost 6 bases, with 6 bases between them. This CDR3 comprises 13 residues. The CDR3 DNA sequence: TGTGCCAGCAGCTTAGCGGGGGCTCAGCCCCAGCATTTT. Its protein is CASSLAGAQPQHF.

The CDR3 DNA reads TGTGCCAGCACCATACAGGGAGGTACTGAAGCTTTCTTT. As protein: CASTIQGGTEAFF. V gene TRBV12-3 or TRBV12-4 combines with J gene TRBJ1-1, with D tentatively TRBD1 (6 bases). The V end lost 7 bases, the J end lost 5 bases, and 14 bases lay between the germline ends. The CDR3 runs to 13 residues.

V is TRBV6-5 and J is TRBJ2-3; TRBD1 might be the D (6 bases). V was pared by 1 base and J by 1 base, with 6 bases between. CDR1 and CDR2 from the germline V gene are MNHEY and SVGAGI. The CDR3 totals 14 residues. For the CDR3, the DNA is TGTGCCAGCAGTTACTGGACAGGCACAGATACGCAGTATTTT. Translating gives CASSYWTGTDTQYF.

This chain links TRBV5-1 with TRBJ1-1; TRBD1 matches 9 bases. CDR3 length: 16 amino acids. V lost 0 bases, J lost 2 bases, and 5 bases stayed unmatched. Germline V lookup: CDR1 SGHRS, CDR2 YFSETQ. CDR3 DNA: TGCGCCAGCAGCTTGGGGGACAGGGCGGATAACACTGAAGCTTTCTTT. Protein sequence: CASSLGDRADNTEAFF.

The rearrangement links TRBV15 to TRBJ1-4, with D unclear. CDR3 length: 13 residues. The germline V gene has CDR1 LNHNV and CDR2 YYDKDF (reference sequence). Between the trimmed V and J ends, which lost 0 bases and 8 bases, there was a span of 7 bases. CDR3 sequence: CATSRDIGEKLFF. The CDR3 bases are TGTGCCACCAGCAGAGACATAGGGGAAAAACTGTTTTTT. The complete variable domain, with remaining parts taken from reference TRBV15 and TRBJ1-4, reads DAMVIQNPRYQVTQFGKPVTLSCSQTLNHNVMYWYQQKSSQAPKLLFHYYDKDFNNEADTPDNFQSRRPNTSFCFLDIRSPGLGDTAMYLCATSRDIGEKLFFGSGTQLSVL.

This sequence joins TRBV7-9 and TRBJ1-1, with D maybe TRBD1 (6 bases). The CDR3 runs 16 residues. V shed 5 bases and J shed 0 bases, with 16 bases lying between them. Germline CDR1 reads SEHNR; CDR2 reads FQNEAQ (reference sequence). The CDR3 protein is CASSPEQGQMNTEAFF. CDR3 coding DNA: TGTGCCAGCAGCCCGGAACAGGGCCAAATGAACACTGAAGCTTTCTTT.

This rearrangement joins TRBV28 to TRBJ2-4; 8 bases are shared with TRBD1. The germline CDR1 and CDR2 sequences are MDHEN and SYDVKM. The trim removed 6 bases at V and 2 bases at J, leaving 18 bases unmatched. The CDR3 is made up of 19 amino acids. The CDR3 DNA reads as TGTGCCAGCAGCCACGATATAAGAGACAGGGGAAAGTCCAAAAACATTCAGTACTTC. Its protein is CASSHDIRDRGKSKNIQYF.

This chain uses TRBV7-9 with TRBJ1-4; 11 nucleotides agree with TRBD1. The germline CDR1 and CDR2 sequences are SEHNR and FQNEAQ (reference sequence). CDR3 size: 16 residues. V lost 3 bases and J lost 3; bases outside the gene matches: 3. The chain's CDR3 is CASSFGQGAPNEKLFF. The DNA for the CDR3 is TGTGCCAGCAGCTTTGGACAGGGGGCGCCTAATGAAAAACTGTTTTTT.

This sequence joins TRBV5-1 and TRBJ1-1; D remains ambiguous. V lost 2 bases to trimming and J lost 4 bases, with 12 bases between them. Germline-derived CDR1 and CDR2 are SGHRS and YFSETQ. This CDR3 is 14 amino acids long. The CDR3 DNA reads TGCGCCAGCAGCTTCCAGACCGAGACCACTGAAGCTTTCTTT. Protein product: CASSFQTETTEAFF.

This clone has more than one count but fewer than ten. The chain joins TRBV28 to TRBJ1-2; TRBD1 matches 7 bases. In germline, CDR1 is MDHEN, CDR2 SYDVKM. Trimming removed 6 bases from V and 5 bases from J; junction bases left unmatched: 6. There are 13 residues in the CDR3. In DNA form, the CDR3 reads TGTGCCAGCAGGGTAACAGGGGTTTATGGCTACACCTTC. Amino acids: CASRVTGVYGYTF.

The gene calls are TRBV9 and TRBJ1-6; 8 bases agree with TRBD1. After removal of 4 bases from V and 6 bases from J, the junction contained 6 bases not matched to a gene. CDR1 and CDR2 (germline): SGDLS, YYNGEE. The CDR3 contains 15 residues. DNA of the CDR3: TGTGCCAGCAGCTCTCGGACAGGGCCTAATTCACCCCTCCACTTT. Its translation is CASSSRTGPNSPLHF.

This rearrangement joins TRBV5-4 to TRBJ2-5; the D gene is possibly TRBD1 (5 bases). The ends were cut back, 4 bases at V and 1 base at J, with 8 bases in the middle. There are 13 residues in the CDR3. The germline V gene has CDR1 SGHNT and CDR2 YYREEE (reference sequence). The CDR3: CASSRDSQETQYF. In DNA, the CDR3 is TGTGCCAGCAGCCGAGACAGCCAAGAGACCCAGTACTTC.

This chain uses TRBV27 with TRBJ2-1; possibly TRBD2 for D (5 bases). CDR1 MNHEY and CDR2 SMNVEV come from the germline V gene (reference sequence). CDR3 length: 15 amino acids. The germline V and J ends were trimmed by 2 bases and 0 bases, with 8 bases remaining between them. The CDR3 region has the DNA TGTGCCAGCAGTTTAGCGGGCCGCTCCTACAATGAGCAGTTCTTC. It codes for CASSLAGRSYNEQFF.

This clone is a singleton in its sample. Distinct nucleotide sequences in the sample also encode this CDR3. The chain has TRBV3-1 (or the pseudogene TRBV3-2) and TRBJ2-3; no definite D call. The V gene lost 1 base and the J gene lost 4 bases, with 3 bases spanning the gap. The CDR3 is 12 residues long. The V gene's germline CDR1 is LGHDT and CDR2 YNNKEL (reference sequence). The CDR3 region has the DNA TGTGCCAGCAGCCAAGTACCAGATACGCAGTATTTT. Translation: CASSQVPDTQYF.

The chain uses TRBV12-5 and TRBJ2-7, with a weak D call TRBD1 (5 bases). This CDR3 region has 16 residues. The V gene lost 2 bases and the J gene lost 3 bases, with 17 bases spanning the gap. Germline lookup yields CDR1 LGHNT and CDR2 FRNRAP. CDR3 sequence (DNA): TGTGCTAGTGGTTTGTCTATGGGGCAGGGCCTCTACGAGCAGTACTTC. Its translation: CASGLSMGQGLYEQYF.

The chain combines TRBV2 with TRBJ1-5, with D possibly TRBD1 on 5 matching bases. V was shortened by 8 bases and J by 4 bases, with 12 bases between the two germline ends. CDR1 is SNHLY, CDR2 FYNNEI, per germline. The CDR3 totals 13 residues. CDR3 sequence: CASGTTWNQPQHF. The CDR3 DNA is TGTGCCAGCGGGACCACGTGGAATCAGCCCCAGCATTTT. Complete variable domain (other parts from reference TRBV2 and TRBJ1-5): EPEVTQTPSHQVTQMGQEVILRCVPISNHLYFYWYRQILGQKVEFLVSFYNNEISEKSEIFDDQFSVERPDGSNFTLKIRSTKLEDSAMYFCASGTTWNQPQHFGDGTRLSIL.

The CDR3 nucleotides are TGTGCCAGTAGCACTGCGACTCCGGGGGGAAACACCATATATTTT. It codes for CASSTATPGGNTIYF. The chain uses TRBV19 and TRBJ1-3, with no clear D. This CDR3 region has 15 residues. Germline loops: CDR1 LNHDA, CDR2 SQIVND (reference sequence). The V end was cut by 6 bases, the J end by 4 bases, with 16 bases between.